The clone carrying this TCR beta chain was counted many times. Its antigen remains unknown. This entry comes from a study of regulatory T cells in long-lasting Graves disease. Time point: newly diagnosed GD, antithyroid drugs for less than 3 months. Following extraction of RNA from PBMCs, that RNA was used to make the TCR library. V was trimmed by 4 bases and J by 6 bases, leaving 11 bases between them. There are 13 residues in the CDR3. Germline V gene data show CDR1 as SNHLY and CDR2 as FYNNEI. Overall study results and limits: Persistent disease exhibited a predilection for TRBV28, TRBJ1-2 and TRBJ2-5.

Building of the TCR beta libraries involved iRepertoire HTBI primers and Arm-PCR of CDR3 regions. TCRdb called the multiplex PCR reads again in MiXCR, with one record for every CDR3 protein. The table lists 350,000 to 450,000 distinct CDR3 sequences, about 15% of them singletons. This sample was also put to use in a study of T cells in Graves' hyperthyroidism and ophthalmopathy. That report adds: A set of HTBI primers served as the primers for a first-round RT-PCR of the TCR CDR3.

The TCR sequence derives from a woman in her thirties or forties with Graves disease. This sequence joins TRBV2 and TRBJ2-3; D gene uncertain. The sample was peripheral blood mononuclear cells (PBMCs), taken at new diagnosis, from a patient treated with antithyroid drugs. CDR3 sequence reads: CASSGVHGDTQYF. CDR3 DNA sequence: TGTGCCAGCAGTGGGGTTCATGGGGATACGCAGTATTTT.